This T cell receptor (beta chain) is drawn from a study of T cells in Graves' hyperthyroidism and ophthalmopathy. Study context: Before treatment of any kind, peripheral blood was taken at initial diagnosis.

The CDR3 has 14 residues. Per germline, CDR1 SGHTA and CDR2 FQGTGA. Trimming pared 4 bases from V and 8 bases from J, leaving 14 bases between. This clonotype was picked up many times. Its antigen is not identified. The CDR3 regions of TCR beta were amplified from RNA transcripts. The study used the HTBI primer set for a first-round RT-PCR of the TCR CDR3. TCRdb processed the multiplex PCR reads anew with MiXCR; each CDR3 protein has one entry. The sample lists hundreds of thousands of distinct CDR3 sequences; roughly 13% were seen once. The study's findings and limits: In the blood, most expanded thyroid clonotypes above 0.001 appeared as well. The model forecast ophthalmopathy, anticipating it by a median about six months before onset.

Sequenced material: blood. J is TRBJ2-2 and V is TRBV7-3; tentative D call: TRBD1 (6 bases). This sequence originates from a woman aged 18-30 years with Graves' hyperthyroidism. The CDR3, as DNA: TGTGCCAGCAGCTCCACAGGGACCCCGGGGGAGCTGTTTTTT. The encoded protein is CASSSTGTPGELFF.